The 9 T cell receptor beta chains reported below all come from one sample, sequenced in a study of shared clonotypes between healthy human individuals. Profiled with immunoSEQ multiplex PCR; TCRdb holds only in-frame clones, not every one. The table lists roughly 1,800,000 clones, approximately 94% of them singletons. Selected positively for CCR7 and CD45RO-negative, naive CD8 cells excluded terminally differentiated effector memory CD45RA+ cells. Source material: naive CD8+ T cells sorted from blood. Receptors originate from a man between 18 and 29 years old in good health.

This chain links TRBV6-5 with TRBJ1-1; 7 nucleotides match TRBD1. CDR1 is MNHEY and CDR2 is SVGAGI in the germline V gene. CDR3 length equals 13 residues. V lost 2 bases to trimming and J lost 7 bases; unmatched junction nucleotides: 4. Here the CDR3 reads CASSYPGQSEAFF. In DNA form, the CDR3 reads TGTGCCAGCAGTTACCCGGGACAGAGTGAAGCTTTCTTT.

The CDR3 DNA reads as TGTGCCAGCAGCGTCCCGCATAGCGGGACCTACGAGCAGTACTTC. Residues: CASSVPHSGTYEQYF. This sequence joins TRBV9 and TRBJ2-7, with 8 positions matching TRBD2. The CDR3 contains 15 residues. Germline V gene lookup returns CDR1 SGDLS and CDR2 YYNGEE. The ends lost 2 bases at V and 2 bases at J; junction bases unmatched: 6.

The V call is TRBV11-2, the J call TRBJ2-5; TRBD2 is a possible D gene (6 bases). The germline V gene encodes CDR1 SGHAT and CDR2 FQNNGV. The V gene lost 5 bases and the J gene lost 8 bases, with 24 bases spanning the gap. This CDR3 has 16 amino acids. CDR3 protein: CASSPSIAEPPRTQYF. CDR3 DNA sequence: TGTGCCAGCAGCCCTTCAATAGCGGAACCCCCTCGAACCCAGTACTTC.

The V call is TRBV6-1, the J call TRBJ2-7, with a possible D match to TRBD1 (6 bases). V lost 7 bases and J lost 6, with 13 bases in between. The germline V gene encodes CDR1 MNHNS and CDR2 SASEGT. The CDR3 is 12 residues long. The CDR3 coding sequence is TGTGCCAGCATGGATGAGGGGGTCGAGCAGTACTTC. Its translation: CASMDEGVEQYF.

The CDR3 sequence is CASSHRDIYNEQFF. CDR3 bases: TGTGCCAGCAGCCATCGGGACATATACAATGAGCAGTTCTTC. V gene TRBV16 combines with J gene TRBJ2-1, with D possibly being TRBD1 (6 bases). Trimming shortened V by 3 bases and J by 4 bases, and 10 bases separated the two germline ends. The CDR3 loop spans 14 amino acids. Germline V gives CDR1 KGHSY, CDR2 FQNENV.

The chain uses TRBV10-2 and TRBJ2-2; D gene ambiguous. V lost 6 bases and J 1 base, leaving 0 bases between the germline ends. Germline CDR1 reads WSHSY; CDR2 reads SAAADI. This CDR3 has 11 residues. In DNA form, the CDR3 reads TGCGCCAGCAGGAACACCGGGGAGCTGTTTTTT. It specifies CASRNTGELFF.

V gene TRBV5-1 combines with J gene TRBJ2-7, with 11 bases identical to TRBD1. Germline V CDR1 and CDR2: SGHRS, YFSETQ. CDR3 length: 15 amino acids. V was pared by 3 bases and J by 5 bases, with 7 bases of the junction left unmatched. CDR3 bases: TGCGCCAGCAGCTCGACCCTGGACAGGGGGCACGAGCAGTACTTC. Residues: CASSSTLDRGHEQYF.

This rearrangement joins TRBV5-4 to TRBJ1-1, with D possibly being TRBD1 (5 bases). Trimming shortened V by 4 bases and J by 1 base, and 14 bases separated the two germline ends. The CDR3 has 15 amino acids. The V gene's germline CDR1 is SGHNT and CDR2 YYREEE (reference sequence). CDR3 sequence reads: CASSPGGLGNTEAFF. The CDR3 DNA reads TGTGCCAGCAGCCCTGGGGGGTTGGGGAACACTGAAGCTTTCTTT.

As DNA, the CDR3 is TGTGCCAGCAGCTTCGACAGGAGCACAGATACGCAGTATTTT. Its protein is CASSFDRSTDTQYF. The chain joins TRBV7-9 to TRBJ2-3, with D possibly being TRBD1 (6 bases). Germline V CDR1 and CDR2: SEHNR, FQNEAQ (reference sequence). The CDR3 length is 14 residues. Trimming left V 3 bases short and J 0 bases short, with 7 bases between.